This paragraph covers one T cell receptor (beta chain) sequence. As a fraction of the sample, this clonotype is medium-sized (0.01 to 0.1%). The antigen it binds to is not known. Base quality data are lacking; no much larger clone is found one base away. The data are from a study of T cell repertoires in aging, cancer and after chemotherapy (dated by TCRdb to between 2018 and 2020). In terms of the full investigation: Donors were distributed across six age groups ranging from 30 or younger to 70 or older, with at least three individuals included per group. In the hematological group, paired pre- and post-chemotherapy samples were obtained from chronic lymphocytic leukemia patients treated with fludarabine- or bendamustine-based regimens. In total, the full dataset held millions of TCR reads. The study profiled peripheral blood TCR beta repertoires from healthy donors and cancer patients to examine immunoaging and T cell reconstitution after chemotherapy. The cohort comprised 200 to 250 cancer patients, roughly 93 with hematological and 124 with solid cancers, plus 95 healthy donors as a reference group.

TCR beta rearrangements were amplified from genomic DNA extracted from peripheral blood rather than from sorted cells or RNA. Rearranged TRB sequences spanning V, D and J segments were amplified in a multiplex touch-down PCR with a mixed TRB-A/B primer pool. Illumina adapters and sample indices were added to the amplicons in two consecutive PCR reactions performed with Phusion HS II polymerase. Amplicons were gel-purified with the NucleoSpin Gel and PCR Clean-up kit, then checked with Qubit and an Agilent 2100 Bioanalyzer. The libraries were sequenced on an Illumina MiSeq with 600-cycle, single-indexed, paired-end runs. In the original analysis: MiXCR versions 2.12 and 3.0.5 were used to process TRB sequences. A clone was defined as each unique CDR3 nucleotide sequence, and only productive sequences supported by at least two reads were kept. Repertoire metrics included Shannon diversity, evenness, clonality (one minus evenness), and alpha-parameterized diversity profiles from alpha 0 to 5. The IGoR algorithm was used to compute generation probabilities of clones in paired pre- and post-chemotherapy samples. The public reads were run again by TCRdb, first through fastp at Q25 and then through MiXCR, and only productive beta chains were kept. Every entry covers one CDR3 protein and lists the most common genes and DNA from its rows. These V and J calls originate from TCRdb's pipeline instead of the authors' own analysis. In this sample the table shows thousands of distinct CDR3 sequences, approximately 20% of which occur a single time. The ten largest clones capture about 2.4% of the sample.

The paper as a whole reports these results and caveats: In healthy donors, the decline in TCR diversity with age was mainly explained by loss of richness, whereas in cancer patients loss of evenness was also found to contribute. Compared with age-matched healthy donors, untreated patients with either hematological or solid cancers had significantly lower TCR diversity in the blood along with higher clonality. Lymphoid organ infiltration was present in the hematological cancer patients, and this infiltration may itself impair thymic emigration or the expansion of peripheral T cells. In both cancer cohorts, the median generation probability rose over the chemotherapy interval, which suggests that the repertoire was reconstituted through rebound thymic output. According to the authors, the repertoire data do not allow conclusions to be drawn about immunological memory after chemotherapy.

The CDR3 numbers 12 residues from cysteine through phenylalanine. Only the CDR3 part of the read is kept: 36 bases, read in frame from the first base. Trimming at the junction amounts to 2 bases on V and 7 bases on J, and the germline ends lie 8 bases apart. Per the germline V gene, MNHEY is the CDR1 and SVGEGT is the CDR2. The sample was blood. This chain joins TRBV6-2 or TRBV6-3 to TRBJ2-5; the D gene identity is not certain. This receptor was taken from a human donor with a blood cancer. The CDR3 in this case is CASSYRQMTQYF. The DNA sequence follows: TGTGCCAGCAGTTACAGGCAGATGACCCAGTACTTC.